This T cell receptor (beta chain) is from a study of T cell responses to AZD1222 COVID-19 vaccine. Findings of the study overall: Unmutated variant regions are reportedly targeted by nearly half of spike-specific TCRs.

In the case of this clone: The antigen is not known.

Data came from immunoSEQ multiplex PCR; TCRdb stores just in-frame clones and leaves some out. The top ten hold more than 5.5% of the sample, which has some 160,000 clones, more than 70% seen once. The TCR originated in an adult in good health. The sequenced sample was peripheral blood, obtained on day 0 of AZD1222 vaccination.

Here the CDR3 DNA reads TGTGCCAGCAGCCAAGTGTTAGCAGGGGTCGCTGAAGCTTTCTTT. It is translated as CASSQVLAGVAEAFF. This chain links TRBV3-1 (or the pseudogene TRBV3-2) with TRBJ1-1; a weak D match, TRBD1 (6 bases). The CDR3 sequence is 15 residues long. V lost 1 base, J lost 6 bases, and 15 bases lay in between. CDR1 and CDR2 (germline): LGHDT, YNNKEL (reference sequence).